This TCR beta chain emerged from a study of blood T cell repertoires in COVID-19. Study-level background: The United States, Italy and Spain supplied acute and convalescent COVID-19 samples.

This study enrolled people aged roughly 18 to 100 from about two dozen US geographic areas. Original processing methods: For nucleated cells, counts were estimated from reference gene primer amplification. Sequencing was performed with immunoSEQ multiplex PCR; in TCRdb, only in-frame clones are kept and a portion is missing. V and J calls and clone size come straight from that table; D and trimming were deduced from the DNA. The sample lists hundreds of thousands of clones, roughly 87% seen once, with 2% to 3% in the top ten. Trimming shortened V by 6 bases and J by 5 bases, and 13 bases separated the two germline ends. The CDR3 is made up of 13 amino acids. Germline V gene lookup returns CDR1 LGHNT and CDR2 FRNRAP.

Sequencing input: PBMCs or T cells enriched from blood (not recorded which). This sequence originates from a woman between 25 and 40 years old with acute COVID-19. V and J are TRBV12-5 and TRBJ2-5, with a weak D call TRBD1 (6 bases). CDR3 in amino acids: CASGQQGRETQYF. CDR3 coding DNA: TGTGCTAGTGGCCAACAGGGACGCGAGACCCAGTACTTC.